The following is a T cell receptor (beta chain) sequence with its context. Its antigen is not known. This CDR3 contains 13 residues. Trimming took 6 bases from V and 8 from J, leaving 16 bases between them. CDR1 is MDHEN and CDR2 is SYDVKM in the germline V gene. This specimen comes from a study of OX40 agonist ivuxolimab in advanced cancers. Study-wide findings and caveats: The mean number of expanded clones was higher in CD8+ T cells than in CD4+.

The protocol was immunoSEQ multiplex PCR, while the TCRdb copy is restricted to in-frame clones and leaves out a portion. The sample lists some 70,000 clones; approximately 86% were seen once. The clonotype originates from an adult with an advanced solid tumor such as melanoma, head and neck, liver or kidney cancer. The chain links TRBV28 to TRBJ1-2; a possible D gene is TRBD1 (5 bases). Sequences were derived from CD4+ or CD8+ T cells sorted from blood, sampled in a trial of the OX40 agonist ivuxolimab. CDR3 nucleotide sequence: TGTGCCAGCAGCACGGGCCTCAAGGGGGGCTACACCTTC. Protein sequence: CASSTGLKGGYTF.